The source of this TCR beta chain is a study of T cell responses to AZD1222 COVID-19 vaccine. Study-level results: Spike-specific TCR breadth and depth went up after people got two AZD1222 doses. Sampling captured repertoires only after the peak T cell response. Among the donors, most were white British and more were female, and clonal diversity was possibly underestimated.

Recipients boosted at about 4 weeks or about 12 weeks are pooled. On this clone itself: Antigen: not known.

Only in-frame clones appear in the TCRdb table, and some are missing; sequencing was by immunoSEQ multiplex PCR. The sample holds 90,000 to 100,000 clones; approximately 81% are singletons and the top ten take roughly 4.5%. The CDR3 covers 15 residues. Germline V CDR1 and CDR2: SGHTA, FQGNSA. Germline trimming cut 5 bases from V and 1 base from J; bases unmatched to any gene: 7. The source was peripheral blood, collected 28 days after the second AZD1222 dose. This chain links TRBV7-2 with TRBJ1-1, with 7 nucleotides matching TRBD1. The clonotype comes from an adult who received the AZD1222 COVID-19 vaccine. In DNA, the CDR3 is TGTGCCAGCAGCGGCCGACAGGGTGCGAACACTGAAGCTTTCTTT. This codes for CASSGRQGANTEAFF.